Presented here are 17 T cell receptor beta chains from one specimen sequenced in a study of metastatic and nonmetastatic thyroid tumors. Via MiXCR, TCRdb re-called the PCR reads. Of about 5,500 clones in the sample, approximately 31% were seen once. No patient received treatment before thyroid surgery. Sequencing used adjacent normal tissue. All receptors derive from a male donor with papillary thyroid cancer or a benign thyroid nodule (not recorded which). Some clones in this sample may be carry-over from other donors' samples.

The V call is TRBV6-1, the J call TRBJ2-2; tentative D call: TRBD2 (5 bases). The CDR3 has 15 residues. From germline, CDR1 is MNHNS and CDR2 SASEGT. V gave up 6 bases and J gave up 7 bases, with 18 bases separating them. The CDR3 loop is CASRLTLGTGGELFF. The CDR3 DNA sequence: TGTGCCAGCAGACTCACACTAGGCACGGGCGGGGAGCTGTTTTTT.

This clone was counted ten times or more. The V call is TRBV6-1, the J call TRBJ1-5, with D uncertain. The V and J ends lost 5 bases and 3 bases respectively, with 11 bases between them. Germline CDR1 MNHNS, CDR2 SASEGT. The CDR3 runs 14 residues. The CDR3 bases are TGTGCCAGCAGTCTTGGAGGTAACAATCAGCCCCAGCATTTT. It specifies CASSLGGNNQPQHF.

This chain links TRBV6-1 with TRBJ2-4; 8 bases map to TRBD2. Germline lookup yields CDR1 MNHNS and CDR2 SASEGT. The CDR3 is 18 amino acids. With 5 bases clipped from V and 0 bases from J, the junction kept 12 bases outside the gene matches. CDR3 loop: CASSRTSGETLAKNIQYF. Written as DNA, the CDR3 is TGTGCCAGCAGTAGAACTAGCGGAGAGACCCTAGCCAAAAACATTCAGTACTTC.

This clone was seen ten or more times. An end of the junction does not agree with germline; a read error may underlie this. The V gene is TRBV20-1, the J gene TRBJ1-4; no definite D call. Per the germline V gene, CDR1 is DFQATT and CDR2 is SNEGSKA (reference sequence). This CDR3 comprises 14 residues. The CDR3 bases are TGCAGTGCTAGTTCTGTAATCGGCGGTGAAAAACTGCTTTTT. Translated, it gives CSASSVIGGEKLLF.

This clone occurred a few times. This chain connects TRBV6-1 to TRBJ2-7; D is possibly TRBD2 (5 bases). CDR1 is MNHNS, CDR2 SASEGT, per germline. The V and J ends lost 5 bases and 2 bases respectively, with 19 bases between them. This CDR3 has 16 residues. Here the CDR3 DNA reads TGTGCCAGCAGTAAGGATGCACGGACTGGGACCTACGAGCAGTACTTC. Translated: CASSKDARTGTYEQYF.

This clone is labeled as medium-sized. This chain uses TRBV7-2 with TRBJ1-2, with TRBD1 as a possible D gene (5 bases). V was shortened by 5 bases and J by 6 bases, with 16 bases between the two germline ends. The germline V gene has CDR1 SGHTA and CDR2 FQGNSA. The CDR3 runs to 14 residues. CDR3 bases: TGTGCCAGCAGCCTGCTTGGGCAGGGCGATGGCTACACCTTC. Its translation is CASSLLGQGDGYTF. Using reference TRBV7-2 and TRBJ1-2 for the parts outside the CDR3, the full variable domain is GAGVSQSPSNKVTEKGKDVELRCDPISGHTALYWYRQSLGQGLEFLIYFQGNSAPDKSGLPSDRFSAERTGGSVSTLTIQRTQQEDSAVYLCASSLLGQGDGYTFGSGTRLTVV.

The sample holds one count of this clone. V gene TRBV2 combines with J gene TRBJ1-5; TRBD1 agrees at 7 bases. CDR3 length equals 15 residues. The germline V gene encodes CDR1 SNHLY and CDR2 FYNNEI. Trimming at V came to 2 bases and at J to 2 bases, leaving 3 bases not matched to a gene. CDR3 region: CASSENRGRNQPQHF. In nucleotides, the CDR3 is TGTGCCAGCAGTGAAAACAGGGGCCGCAATCAGCCCCAGCATTTT.

Only a few counts were recorded for this clone. One junction end disagrees with the germline gene, perhaps due to a read error. The chain links TRBV2 to TRBJ2-7; D might be TRBD1 (6 bases). This CDR3 spans 12 amino acids. Germline assignment: CDR1 SNHLY and CDR2 FYNNEI. Written as DNA, the CDR3 is TGTGCCAGCGGTGATACAGGGTACGAGCAGTACTTC. Protein: CASGDTGYEQYF.

By frequency in the sample, this clone is medium-sized (0.01 to 0.1%). The chain couples TRBV29-1 to TRBJ2-2; the D is unclear. This CDR3 region has 12 residues. V lost 4 bases and J lost 8, with 11 bases in between. Germline lookup yields CDR1 SQVTM and CDR2 ANQGSEA. The CDR3 here is CSVGQPRGELFF. The CDR3 DNA reads as TGCAGCGTTGGCCAGCCACGAGGGGAGCTGTTTTTT.

A few counts support this clone. The CDR3 loop reads CATSDFGSGRSNEQFF. The CDR3 bases are TGTGCCACCAGTGATTTTGGTAGCGGGAGGTCGAATGAGCAGTTCTTC. This chain connects TRBV24-1 to TRBJ2-1, with TRBD2 identical over 10 bases. The V gene's germline CDR1 is KGHDR and CDR2 SFDVKD. The V segment lost 1 base and the J segment 7 bases; nucleotides outside the gene matches: 6. The CDR3 runs to 16 residues.

The genes are TRBV5-1 and TRBJ2-1; TRBD2 agrees at 7 bases. Per the germline V gene, CDR1 is SGHRS and CDR2 is YFSETQ. The CDR3 totals 17 residues. Losses at the gene ends were 1 base for V and 5 bases for J; bases not matched to a gene: 12. CDR3 loop: CASSLLGGGTFDNEQFF. CDR3 nucleotides: TGCGCCAGCAGCTTGCTTGGCGGGGGAACCTTCGACAATGAGCAGTTCTTC.

As to this clone: A read error may produce the germline difference seen at one junction end. The rearrangement joins TRBV27 to TRBJ1-1; no firm D call. Germline CDR1 and CDR2: MNHEY and SMNVEV (reference sequence). The CDR3 has 13 amino acids. The CDR3 region has the DNA TGTGCCAGCACGCCCCGGGCGGGCACTGAATCTTTCTTT. Its translation is CASTPRAGTESFF.

Relative to its sample, this clone is large. The chain couples TRBV6-1 to TRBJ2-7; D uncertain. Germline assignment: CDR1 MNHNS and CDR2 SASEGT. V was trimmed by 6 bases and J by 3 bases, leaving 15 bases between them. The CDR3 runs to 14 residues. This CDR3 is CASSSYKERYEQYF. The CDR3 DNA reads TGTGCCAGCAGCAGCTACAAAGAACGCTACGAGCAGTACTTC.

This clone is medium-sized by share. The J gene is TRBJ2-5, the V gene TRBV11-2; 7 nucleotides line up with TRBD1. The CDR3 has 12 amino acids. Trimming removed 8 bases from V and 2 bases from J; junction bases left unmatched: 2. Germline assignment: CDR1 SGHAT and CDR2 FQNNGV. The CDR3 protein is CASSGQQETQYF. CDR3 in DNA: TGTGCCAGCTCGGGACAGCAAGAGACCCAGTACTTC.

CDR3 amino acids: CASSPPGRYGYTF. The CDR3 coding sequence is TGTGCCAGCTCACCGCCGGGAAGGTACGGCTACACCTTC. This chain uses TRBV18 with TRBJ1-2, with D hard to call. Trimming stripped 3 bases from V and 8 bases from J, with 13 bases between. The CDR3 has 13 amino acids. Germline assignment: CDR1 KGHSH and CDR2 LQKENI.

This sequence joins TRBV15 and TRBJ2-7; a possible D gene is TRBD1 (6 bases). The V gene lost 0 bases and the J gene lost 2 bases, with 17 bases spanning the gap. Germline V CDR1 and CDR2: LNHNV, YYDKDF (reference sequence). CDR3 length equals 17 residues. In DNA, the CDR3 is TGTGCCACCAGCAGAGATTCCCCCGCAGGGGTGGCCTACGAGCAGTACTTC. Its translation: CATSRDSPAGVAYEQYF.

This clone was seen ten or more times. This sequence joins TRBV12-3 or TRBV12-4 and TRBJ2-2; no clear D gene. CDR3 length: 12 residues. Trimming pared 3 bases from V and 5 bases from J, leaving 4 bases between. CDR3 loop: CASSFGTGELFF. CDR3 sequence (DNA): TGTGCCAGCAGTTTTGGGACCGGGGAGCTGTTTTTT.